Following are 26 T cell receptor beta chains from one sample sequenced in a study of T cell clonality in common variable immunodeficiency. Measured with immunoSEQ multiplex PCR; TCRdb has only the in-frame clones, and not every one. Listed for the sample are tens of thousands of clones, none seen a single time. Sequencing was performed on peripheral blood mononuclear cells. The receptors were sampled from a person aged 18-70 years in good health.

This clone was seen at least ten times. The sequenced part of the CDR3 DNA is TGCGCCAGCAGCTTGGCTCCTCACCAAGAGACC. Translated: CASSLAPHQET. The entire CDR3 protein is CASSLAPHQETQYF. The chain recombines TRBV5-1 with TRBJ2-5, with D unclear. The read ends 3 residues early relative to the CDR3; the germline J gene fills the gap. The CDR3 consists of 14 residues. Germline CDR1 is SGHRS and CDR2 is YFSETQ. V lost 0 bases and J 0 bases, leaving 6 bases between the germline ends.

This clone showed up many times. The read halts 3 residues ahead of the CDR3 end, with the missing end drawn from the germline J gene. J is TRBJ2-1 and V is TRBV7-2; D remains unclear. The CDR3 runs to 13 residues. Germline V gene lookup returns CDR1 SGHTA and CDR2 FQGNSA. V lost 1 base and J 9 bases, leaving 10 bases between the germline ends. Partial CDR3 DNA: TGTGCCAGCAGCTTAGGGCTAGTTAGTGAG. Protein sequence: CASSLGLVSE. The full CDR3 protein reads CASSLGLVSEQFF.

This clone was seen at least ten times. The missing CDR3 end, 3 residues past where the read stops, is filled in from the germline J gene. The chain links TRBV2 to TRBJ1-2; D may be TRBD1 (5 bases). The CDR3 runs to 13 residues. CDR1 and CDR2 from the germline V gene are SNHLY and FYNNEI. The sequenced part of the CDR3 DNA is TGTGCCAGCAGTGGGGACTCGAAAGGGGGC. Translation: CASSGDSKGG. The whole CDR3 region reads CASSGDSKGGYTF.

This clone counts as medium-sized. The read ends 3 residues early relative to the CDR3; the germline J gene fills the gap. The V gene is TRBV7-3, the J gene TRBJ1-2; maybe TRBD1 (5 bases). CDR3 length: 13 residues. The germline V and J ends were trimmed by 1 base and 6 bases, with 9 bases remaining between them. The germline V gene encodes CDR1 SGHTA and CDR2 FQGTGA. CDR3 bases read: TGTGCCAGCAGCTTAAACAGACAGCATGGC. This codes for CASSLNRQHG. The full CDR3 reads CASSLNRQHGYTF.

Many counts were recorded for this clone. From the germline J gene comes the end of the CDR3, since the read stops 3 residues before it. The genes are TRBV29-1 and TRBJ2-7; maybe TRBD1 (6 bases). Germline-derived CDR1 and CDR2 are SQVTM and ANQGSEA. This CDR3 has 15 residues. V was trimmed by 7 bases and J by 3 bases, leaving 22 bases between them. CDR3 DNA, as far as it was read: TGCAGCGGTTTGGTGGGCAGGGGCCCCTTCTACGAG. This codes for CSGLVGRGPFYE. The whole CDR3 reads CSGLVGRGPFYEQYF.

There are many counts of this clone. The missing CDR3 end, 3 residues past where the read stops, is filled in from the germline J gene. The rearrangement joins TRBV2 to TRBJ2-7; 14 nucleotides line up with TRBD2. J was trimmed by 6 bases and V by 7 bases; bases with no gene match: 8. Germline V gene lookup returns CDR1 SNHLY and CDR2 FYNNEI. This CDR3 is built from 15 residues. The CDR3 loop reads CASKDPGLAGVEQYF. The covered CDR3 bases are TGTGCCAGCAAAGATCCGGGACTAGCGGGAGTCGAG. Full variable domain (missing parts from reference TRBV2 and TRBJ2-7): EPEVTQTPSHQVTQMGQEVILRCVPISNHLYFYWYRQILGQKVEFLVSFYNNEISEKSEIFDDQFSVERPDGSNFTLKIRSTKLEDSAMYFCASKDPGLAGVEQYFGPGTRLTVT.

This clone was recorded many times. Coverage ceases 3 residues before the CDR3 finishes, and the germline J gene fills in the end. The J gene is TRBJ2-7, the V gene TRBV4-1; the D is unclear. There are 16 residues in the CDR3. Germline lookup yields CDR1 MGHRA and CDR2 YSYEKL. Trimming stripped 3 bases from V and 3 bases from J, with 18 bases between. The covered CDR3 bases are TGCGCCAGCAGCCAGACCTTTAAACGGCGGAACTACGAG. Translating it yields CASSQTFKRRNYE. The whole CDR3 sequence is CASSQTFKRRNYEQYF.

This clone came up many times. The CDR3 is cut off 3 residues early in the read; its end comes from the germline J gene. J is TRBJ2-2 and V is TRBV7-2; D is perhaps TRBD1 (6 bases). Germline lookup yields CDR1 SGHTA and CDR2 FQGNSA. The CDR3 contains 15 residues. The ends were cut back, 5 bases at V and 3 bases at J, with 13 bases in the middle. Here the CDR3 reads CASSLRTEYTGELFF. The CDR3 DNA, read in part, is TGTGCCAGCAGCCTGCGGACAGAATACACCGGGGAG. The full variable domain, in which reference TRBV7-2 and TRBJ2-2 provide the parts outside the CDR3, is GAGVSQSPSNKVTEKGKDVELRCDPISGHTALYWYRQSLGQGLEFLIYFQGNSAPDKSGLPSDRFSAERTGGSVSTLTIQRTQQEDSAVYLCASSLRTEYTGELFFGEGSRLTVL.

This clone occurred many times. Sequencing ends 3 residues short of the CDR3 end; the germline J gene provides the rest. This chain joins TRBV20-1 and TRBJ2-2; 8 nucleotides match TRBD2. J gave up 1 base and V 3 bases, and 4 bases lay outside the gene matches. Germline values: CDR1 DFQATT, CDR2 SNEGSKA (reference sequence). This CDR3 is 15 amino acids long. CDR3 DNA (partial): TGCAGTGCTAGTTGGCGGGGGGTGAACACCGGGGAG. Translated, it gives CSASWRGVNTGE. The CDR3 in full is CSASWRGVNTGELFF.

This clone showed up many times. The read falls 3 residues short of the CDR3 end, and the missing part is taken from the germline J gene. The rearrangement links TRBV7-9 to TRBJ2-1; 7 nucleotides match TRBD2. Losses at the gene ends were 4 bases for V and 6 bases for J; bases not matched to a gene: 9. The CDR3 covers 15 residues. Germline CDR1 and CDR2: SEHNR and FQNEAQ (reference sequence). CDR3 bases read: TGTGCCAGCAGCTATGGACTAGGGCGGTCCAATGAG. Protein sequence: CASSYGLGRSNE. The complete CDR3 reads CASSYGLGRSNEQFF.

This clone was recorded at least ten times. The read gets to within 3 residues of the CDR3 end, and the germline J gene fills in the rest. This chain joins TRBV30 and TRBJ1-4, with D tentatively TRBD1 (6 bases). The germline gives CDR1 GTSNPN, CDR2 SVGIG (reference sequence). The CDR3 runs 13 residues. CDR3 region: CAWSRRGRVKLFF. Incomplete CDR3 DNA: TGTGCCTGGAGTCGGCGGGGGCGTGTGAAA.

This clone was detected ten times or more. The read gets to within 3 residues of the CDR3 end, and the germline J gene fills in the rest. The chain recombines TRBV5-1 with TRBJ2-7; 7 bases are a match to TRBD1. Germline trimming cut 5 bases from V and 1 base from J; bases unmatched to any gene: 6. Per germline, CDR1 SGHRS and CDR2 YFSETQ. The CDR3 is made up of 14 amino acids. The CDR3: CASRAGTESYEQYF. The part of the CDR3 DNA that was read is TGCGCCAGCAGAGCCGGGACAGAATCCTACGAG.

This clone occurred many times. The read comes to an end 3 residues before the CDR3 does, leaving the germline J gene to fill in the end. V usage is TRBV5-1 and J usage is TRBJ1-1; TRBD1 matches at 8 bases. Unmatched junction bases numbered 5, after V lost 2 bases and J lost 5 bases. CDR1 is SGHRS and CDR2 is YFSETQ in the germline V gene. The length of the CDR3 is 14 residues. The CDR3 DNA, read in part, is TGCGCCAGCAGCTTAGTACAGGGGGTTACTGAA. Residues: CASSLVQGVTE. The full CDR3 is CASSLVQGVTEAFF.

Many counts were recorded for this clone. The read terminates 3 residues before the CDR3 end, so the remaining end is supplied by the germline J gene. The J gene is TRBJ2-1, the V gene TRBV19, with a weak D call TRBD2 (6 bases). Germline V gene lookup returns CDR1 LNHDA and CDR2 SQIVND (reference sequence). V gave up 4 bases and J gave up 0 bases, with 10 bases separating them. CDR3 length equals 15 residues. CDR3 sequence: CASSNLANSYNEQFF. The covered CDR3 bases are TGTGCCAGTAGTAATCTAGCGAACTCCTACAATGAG.

The sample holds many counts of this clone. The CDR3 extends 3 residues past the end of the read, so its final part is completed from the germline J gene. The chain recombines TRBV7-2 with TRBJ1-6; D is unclear. Trimming took off 5 bases at V and 8 bases at J, with 7 bases between the two ends. Per the germline V gene, CDR1 is SGHTA and CDR2 is FQGNSA. This CDR3 is 12 amino acids long. The CDR3 loop reads CASSPRDSPLHF. The sequenced part of the CDR3 DNA is TGTGCCAGCAGCCCTCGGGATTCACCC.

The table lists this clone with many counts. The read stops 3 residues short of the end of the CDR3; the missing end is completed from the germline J gene. This rearrangement joins TRBV19 to TRBJ2-1; TRBD1 matches 7 bases. The CDR3 loop spans 14 amino acids. The V gene end was trimmed by 5 bases and the J gene end by 6 bases; junction bases not matched to a gene: 7. From germline, CDR1 is LNHDA and CDR2 SQIVND (reference sequence). CDR3 residues: CASSGPGTVNEQFF. Partial CDR3 DNA: TGTGCCAGTAGTGGACCCGGGACAGTCAATGAG.

This clone was seen at least ten times. The read halts 3 residues ahead of the CDR3 end, with the missing end drawn from the germline J gene. V gene TRBV7-2 combines with J gene TRBJ2-3; D is perhaps TRBD1 (6 bases). The CDR3 length is 14 residues. Trimming left V 2 bases short and J 1 base short, with 7 bases between. The V gene's germline CDR1 is SGHTA and CDR2 FQGNSA. The CDR3 protein is CASSLWTGTDTQYF. The sequenced CDR3 bases are TGTGCCAGCAGCTTATGGACAGGCACAGATACG.

This clone was counted between two and nine times. The CDR3 end lies 3 residues beyond the end of the read and is filled in from the germline J gene. The V and J genes are TRBV2 and TRBJ2-7; D assignment may be TRBD1 or TRBD2 (5 bases each). CDR3 length: 12 amino acids. Looked up from germline, CDR1 is SNHLY and CDR2 is FYNNEI. V was shortened by 11 bases and J by 5 bases, with 16 bases between the two germline ends. CDR3 loop: CAEGQGNHEQYF. The sequenced CDR3 bases are TGTGCCGAGGGGCAGGGTAACCACGAG. Looking up the rest from reference TRBV2 and TRBJ2-7 gives the full variable domain: EPEVTQTPSHQVTQMGQEVILRCVPISNHLYFYWYRQILGQKVEFLVSFYNNEISEKSEIFDDQFSVERPDGSNFTLKIRSTKLEDSAMYFCAEGQGNHEQYFGPGTRLTVT.

This clone was seen many times. CDR3 protein: CASSFDSPATDTQYF. The CDR3 bases that were read are TGCGCCAGCAGCTTCGACAGCCCCGCCACAGATACG. The rearrangement joins TRBV5-1 to TRBJ2-3, with D perhaps TRBD1 (5 bases). The read finishes 3 residues shy of the CDR3 end, and the germline J gene is used to complete it. Germline assignment: CDR1 SGHRS and CDR2 YFSETQ. The CDR3 loop spans 15 amino acids. V lost 2 bases and J 2 bases, leaving 12 bases between the germline ends. The whole variable domain, remainder taken from reference TRBV5-1 and TRBJ2-3, is KAGVTQTPRYLIKTRGQQVTLSCSPISGHRSVSWYQQTPGQGLQFLFEYFSETQRNKGNFPGRFSGRQFSNSRSEMNVSTLELGDSALYLCASSFDSPATDTQYFGPGTRLTVL.

Many counts were recorded for this clone. The observed sequence ends 3 residues before the CDR3 terminus, with the missing tail filled in from the germline J gene. The rearrangement uses TRBV19 and TRBJ2-3; D is unresolved. The germline V and J ends were trimmed by 0 bases and 5 bases, with 12 bases remaining between them. This CDR3 region has 15 residues. Germline V gives CDR1 LNHDA, CDR2 SQIVND (reference sequence). CDR3 bases read: TGTGCCAGTAGTATAGACCGTACAGAAGGAGATACG. This codes for CASSIDRTEGDT. The full CDR3 sequence reads CASSIDRTEGDTQYF.

This clone was seen many times. The read ends 3 residues before the CDR3 terminus; that terminus is restored from the germline J gene. This chain uses TRBV20-1 with TRBJ2-5; the match to TRBD1 covers 10 bases. Trimming took 6 bases from V and 1 from J; bases not matched to a gene: 11. This CDR3 is 16 amino acids long. Germline V gives CDR1 DFQATT, CDR2 SNEGSKA (reference sequence). Here the CDR3 reads CSALWDWTGGQETQYF. The sequenced part of the CDR3 DNA is TGCAGTGCCCTATGGGATTGGACAGGGGGCCAAGAGACC.

In regard to this clone: With the read ending 3 residues before the CDR3 end, the germline J gene is used to fill in that end. The V and J genes are TRBV7-8 and TRBJ1-3, with D possibly matching TRBD1 (6 bases). The CDR3 sequence is 15 residues long. V lost 5 bases and J lost 2, with 13 bases in between. From germline, CDR1 is SGHVS and CDR2 FQNEAQ. The CDR3 is CASSPGGATGNTIYF. The sequenced part of the CDR3 DNA is TGTGCCAGCAGCCCGGGGGGGGCAACTGGAAACACC.

This clone occurred many times. The sequenced fragment ends 3 residues before the CDR3 boundary, so the rest is inferred from the germline J gene. The chain carries TRBV20-1 and TRBJ1-5; no firm D call. The CDR3 consists of 13 residues. The germline V gene encodes CDR1 DFQATT and CDR2 SNEGSKA (reference sequence). Trimming took off 0 bases at V and 7 bases at J, with 10 bases between the two ends. The covered CDR3 bases are TGCAGTGCTAGAGATCCGGGGTACCAGCCC. Translating it yields CSARDPGYQP. The full CDR3 is CSARDPGYQPQHF.

This clone came up many times. The read ends 3 residues before the CDR3 terminus; that terminus is restored from the germline J gene. The chain joins TRBV20-1 to TRBJ2-3, with 10 bases aligning to TRBD2. The CDR3 sequence is 15 residues long. Germline CDR1 is DFQATT and CDR2 is SNEGSKA (reference sequence). The junction had 11 bases not matched to a gene; V was cut back by 5 bases and J by 6 bases. The CDR3 DNA, read in part, is TGCAGTGCTCGAGGGTCTAGCGGGAGTCGCGATACG. Amino acid sequence: CSARGSSGSRDT. The whole CDR3 sequence is CSARGSSGSRDTQYF.

About this clone: Read sequence stops 3 residues before the CDR3 end, and the germline J gene provides the missing end. This chain connects TRBV5-6 to TRBJ2-5; 8 bases are shared with TRBD1. The CDR3 runs 13 residues. CDR1 is SGHDT, CDR2 YYEEEE, per germline. The V segment lost 5 bases and the J segment 4 bases; nucleotides outside the gene matches: 4. CDR3 DNA (partial): TGTGCCAGCAGTATCAGGGGGCGAGAGACC. Translation gives CASSIRGRET. The entire CDR3 is CASSIRGRETQYF.

This clone was recorded at least ten times. The CDR3 extends 3 residues past the end of the read, so its final part is completed from the germline J gene. The gene calls are TRBV10-3 and TRBJ1-6, with D tentatively TRBD1 (5 bases). There are 18 residues in the CDR3. From germline, CDR1 is ENHRY and CDR2 SYGVKD. Trimming removed 1 base from V and 6 bases from J, with 19 bases in between. The CDR3 loop is CAISEYPGSHQGNSPLHF. The covered CDR3 bases are TGTGCCATCAGTGAGTACCCAGGGTCTCACCAGGGTAATTCACCC.